Described below is a single T cell receptor beta chain sequence and its context. Antigen: not known. The V segment lost 3 bases and the J segment 4 bases; nucleotides outside the gene matches: 10. Germline V CDR1 and CDR2: SGHRS, YFSETQ. This CDR3 is built from 15 residues. This sample was included in a study of cytomegalovirus exposure and HLA in healthy donors. With 60 Vbeta and 13 Jbeta primers, the PCR was carried out. Produced via immunoSEQ multiplex PCR; TCRdb's table is partial and in-frame only. The data show under 200,000 clones, 68% seen once. Study-level results: Among the CMV-associated chains, three were confirmed in vitro as specific for CMV antigens. The presence/absence work took it that sequencing depth was about the same across donors. Sequencing likely generated an artifact that appeared as a cluster of highly shared sequence variants.

What was sequenced was PBMCs. The receptor's source is a woman aged 18 to 35 in good health and CMV-seropositive. V and J are TRBV5-1 and TRBJ2-7; 7 positions match TRBD1. This CDR3 reads CASSSNPTGAYEQYF. The CDR3, as DNA: TGCGCCAGCAGCTCAAACCCCACAGGGGCGTACGAGCAGTACTTC.